Below, 15 T cell receptor beta chains from the same sample are listed, as sequenced in a study of cytomegalovirus exposure and HLA in healthy donors. Primers: 60 Vbeta forward and 13 Jbeta reverse. This table comes from immunoSEQ multiplex PCR, and its TCRdb copy is limited to in-frame clones, with some not included. The data show approximately 70,000 clones, with more than 60% seen just once and about 14% held by the top ten. Specimen: PBMCs. These TCRs come from a male donor in good health and CMV-seropositive.

This clone came up many times. The V and J genes are TRBV15 and TRBJ2-7, with D possibly matching TRBD2 (5 bases). Germline values: CDR1 LNHNV, CDR2 YYDKDF (reference sequence). Trimming removed 0 bases at V and 1 base at J, with 7 bases between. CDR3 length: 14 amino acids. The CDR3 sequence is CATSRDSESYEQYF. In DNA, the CDR3 is TGTGCCACCAGCAGAGATAGCGAGTCCTACGAGCAGTACTTC.

A single count supports this clone. The chain couples TRBV30 to TRBJ1-1; D is ambiguous. V lost 5 bases, J lost 1 base, and 11 bases lay in between. Germline loops: CDR1 GTSNPN, CDR2 SVGIG (reference sequence). The CDR3 covers 13 residues. The CDR3 loop reads CAWDAAGNTEAFF. The CDR3 nucleotides read TGTGCCTGGGACGCGGCGGGGAACACTGAAGCTTTCTTT.

This sequence joins TRBV7-8 and TRBJ2-2; D gene uncertain. The CDR3 is 13 amino acids. V was pared by 5 bases and J by 6 bases, with 10 bases between. CDR1 and CDR2 from the germline V gene are SGHVS and FQNEAQ. The CDR3 nucleotides are TGTGCCAGCAGCCTCTTCACACCCGGGGAGCTGTTTTTT. This gives the protein CASSLFTPGELFF. The full variable domain, rest sourced from reference TRBV7-8 and TRBJ2-2, is GAGVSQSPRYKVAKRGQDVALRCDPISGHVSLFWYQQALGQGPEFLTYFQNEAQLDKSGLPSDRFFAERPEGSVSTLKIQRTQQEDSAVYLCASSLFTPGELFFGEGSRLTVL.

J is TRBJ1-1 and V is TRBV19; D is undetermined. Trimming left V 7 bases short and J 1 base short, with 13 bases between. The germline V gene encodes CDR1 LNHDA and CDR2 SQIVND (reference sequence). The CDR3 is made up of 14 amino acids. The CDR3 nucleotides are TGTGCCAGTACCACTTTGGCGGGGAACACTGAAGCTTTCTTT. It encodes CASTTLAGNTEAFF.

This chain joins TRBV6-5 and TRBJ1-3; no clear D gene. Between the trimmed V and J ends, which lost 5 bases and 3 bases, there was a span of 8 bases. Germline-derived CDR1 and CDR2 are MNHEY and SVGAGI. The CDR3 runs to 13 residues. Here the CDR3 reads CASSRLDGNTIYF. The CDR3 nucleotides read TGTGCCAGCAGTCGACTAGATGGAAACACCATATATTTT.

This clone was observed a handful of times. The chain carries TRBV6-6 and TRBJ1-1, with 7 positions matching TRBD1. There are 12 residues in the CDR3. CDR1 and CDR2 (germline): MNHNY, SVGAGI (reference sequence). Germline trimming cut 10 bases from V and 5 bases from J; bases unmatched to any gene: 7. In DNA form, the CDR3 reads TGTGCCACCAAACAGGGGAAAACTGAAGCTTTCTTT. Protein sequence: CATKQGKTEAFF.

The CDR3 DNA follows: TGTGCAAGTCGAGGAGCCGGTCGTTCACCCCTCCACTTT. It yields the protein CASRGAGRSPLHF. The chain is built from TRBV12-2 and TRBJ1-6. TRBV12-2 is a known pseudogene. CDR3 length: 13 residues.

This chain links TRBV7-9 with TRBJ2-3; unclear D gene. V lost 1 base to trimming and J lost 1 base, with 9 bases between them. The CDR3 covers 15 residues. CDR1 and CDR2 (germline): SEHNR, FQNEAQ (reference sequence). DNA for the CDR3: TGTGCCAGCAGCTTAGGTGGTAGCCGCACAGATACGCAGTATTTT. The encoded protein is CASSLGGSRTDTQYF.

This clone was picked up a small number of times. V is TRBV7-9 and J is TRBJ2-5, with D possibly being TRBD2 (6 bases). V lost 5 bases to trimming and J lost 3 bases, with 19 bases between them. This CDR3 comprises 16 residues. Germline V CDR1 and CDR2: SEHNR, FQNEAQ (reference sequence). The CDR3 DNA is TGTGCCAGCAGCCACTGGGACTCAATCTGGAAAGAGACCCAGTACTTC. This encodes CASSHWDSIWKETQYF.

The sample holds a few counts of this clone. The V gene is TRBV5-1, the J gene TRBJ1-1; D remains ambiguous. There are 15 residues in the CDR3. The ends were cut back, 0 bases at V and 4 bases at J, with 13 bases in the middle. Germline CDR1 reads SGHRS; CDR2 reads YFSETQ. CDR3 bases: TGCGCCAGCAGCTTGGCCCAGAGCGCTGGCACTGAAGCTTTCTTT. Amino acid sequence: CASSLAQSAGTEAFF. Based on the CDR3 plus reference TRBV5-1 and TRBJ1-1, the full variable domain is KAGVTQTPRYLIKTRGQQVTLSCSPISGHRSVSWYQQTPGQGLQFLFEYFSETQRNKGNFPGRFSGRQFSNSRSEMNVSTLELGDSALYLCASSLAQSAGTEAFFGQGTRLTVV.

The chain has TRBV7-3 and TRBJ2-5; 9 nucleotides align to TRBD1. J gave up 2 bases and V 4 bases, and 2 bases lay outside the gene matches. Germline-derived CDR1 and CDR2 are SGHTA and FQGTGA. The CDR3 spans 14 residues. CDR3 in amino acids: CASSSTGGQETQYF. In nucleotides, the CDR3 is TGTGCCAGCAGCTCGACAGGGGGACAAGAGACCCAGTACTTC.

The V call is TRBV7-9, the J call TRBJ1-1, with D perhaps TRBD1 (6 bases). With 1 base removed from V and 1 base from J, the gap between germline ends came to 10 bases. Germline V gives CDR1 SEHNR, CDR2 FQNEAQ (reference sequence). The CDR3 length is 15 residues. The CDR3 region is CASSLVGAANTEAFF. The CDR3 nucleotides are TGTGCCAGCAGCTTAGTGGGGGCAGCGAACACTGAAGCTTTCTTT.

The gene calls are TRBV27 and TRBJ2-7; 7 bases match TRBD2. This CDR3 region has 17 residues. Germline values: CDR1 MNHEY, CDR2 SMNVEV (reference sequence). Trimming at V came to 0 bases and at J to 3 bases, leaving 11 bases not matched to a gene. CDR3 sequence (DNA): TGTGCCAGCAGTTTATCGATTTTGGGGCGGGAGAGCTACGAGCAGTACTTC. This sequence encodes CASSLSILGRESYEQYF.

This clone was counted only a few times. V usage is TRBV9 and J usage is TRBJ2-7; no definite D call. V lost 4 bases, J lost 6 bases, and 11 bases lay in between. Germline V gene lookup returns CDR1 SGDLS and CDR2 YYNGEE. This CDR3 comprises 12 residues. DNA for the CDR3: TGTGCCAGCAGCACCCGGTTGAGCGAGCAGTACTTC. Residues: CASSTRLSEQYF.

CDR3 bases: TGTGCCAGAAGCTTGACCGGTGGACAGGGCGAACGGGAGCAGTTCTTC. This gives the protein CARSLTGGQGEREQFF. The rearrangement links TRBV5-3 to TRBJ2-1, with 8 bases matching TRBD1. TRBV5-3 is an open reading frame whose function is uncertain. The CDR3 loop spans 16 amino acids. With 1 base clipped from V and 10 bases from J, the junction kept 13 bases outside the gene matches.